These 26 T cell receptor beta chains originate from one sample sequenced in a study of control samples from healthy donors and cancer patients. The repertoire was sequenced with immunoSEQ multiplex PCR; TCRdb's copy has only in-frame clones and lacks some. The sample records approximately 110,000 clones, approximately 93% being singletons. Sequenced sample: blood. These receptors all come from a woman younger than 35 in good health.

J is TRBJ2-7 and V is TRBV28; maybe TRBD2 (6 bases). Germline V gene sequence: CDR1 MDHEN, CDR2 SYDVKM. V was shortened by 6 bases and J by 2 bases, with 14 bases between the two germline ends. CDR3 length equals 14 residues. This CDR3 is CASSRPGLPYEQYF. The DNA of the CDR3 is TGTGCCAGCAGCCGGCCGGGACTGCCCTACGAGCAGTACTTC.

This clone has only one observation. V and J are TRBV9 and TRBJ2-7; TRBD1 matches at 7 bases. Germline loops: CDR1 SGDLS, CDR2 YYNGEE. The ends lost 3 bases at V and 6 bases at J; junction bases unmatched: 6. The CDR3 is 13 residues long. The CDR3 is CASSGPTGSEQYF. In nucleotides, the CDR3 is TGTGCCAGCAGCGGGCCGACAGGGAGCGAGCAGTACTTC.

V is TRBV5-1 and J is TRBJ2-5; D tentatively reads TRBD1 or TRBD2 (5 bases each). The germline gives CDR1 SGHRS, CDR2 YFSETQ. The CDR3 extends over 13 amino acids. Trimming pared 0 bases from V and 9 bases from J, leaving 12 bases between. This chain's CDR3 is CASSLGRLGAQYF. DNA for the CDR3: TGCGCCAGCAGCTTGGGGCGTTTGGGGGCCCAGTACTTC.

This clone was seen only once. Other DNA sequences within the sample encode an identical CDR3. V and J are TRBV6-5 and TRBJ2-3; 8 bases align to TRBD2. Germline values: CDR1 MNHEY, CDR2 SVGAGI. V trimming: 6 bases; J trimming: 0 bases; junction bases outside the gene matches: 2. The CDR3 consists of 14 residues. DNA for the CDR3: TGTGCCAGCAGGATAGCGGGGAGCACAGATACGCAGTATTTT. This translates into CASRIAGSTDTQYF.

The CDR3 nucleotides are TGCGCCAGCAGCTTGGGAGGGGTGGAGGACACTGAAGCTTTCTTT. It encodes CASSLGGVEDTEAFF. The chain uses TRBV5-1 and TRBJ1-1; the D gene is possibly TRBD1 (5 bases). The CDR3 runs to 15 residues. Germline lookup yields CDR1 SGHRS and CDR2 YFSETQ. V lost 0 bases to trimming and J lost 3 bases, with 12 bases between them.

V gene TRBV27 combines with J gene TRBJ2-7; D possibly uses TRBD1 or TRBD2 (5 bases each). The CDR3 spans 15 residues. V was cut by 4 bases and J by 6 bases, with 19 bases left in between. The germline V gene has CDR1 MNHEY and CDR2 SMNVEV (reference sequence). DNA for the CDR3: TGTGCCAGCAGTTCGCCCCGGGACCAGCGCGTCGAGCAGTACTTC. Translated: CASSSPRDQRVEQYF.

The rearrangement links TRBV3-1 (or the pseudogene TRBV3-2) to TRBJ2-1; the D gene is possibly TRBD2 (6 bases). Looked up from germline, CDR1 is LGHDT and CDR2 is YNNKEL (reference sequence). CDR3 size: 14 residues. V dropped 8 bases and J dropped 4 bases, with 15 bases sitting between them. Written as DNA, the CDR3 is TGTGCCAGCTGGGCCGGGGGAGCGTACAATGAGCAGTTCTTC. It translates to CASWAGGAYNEQFF.

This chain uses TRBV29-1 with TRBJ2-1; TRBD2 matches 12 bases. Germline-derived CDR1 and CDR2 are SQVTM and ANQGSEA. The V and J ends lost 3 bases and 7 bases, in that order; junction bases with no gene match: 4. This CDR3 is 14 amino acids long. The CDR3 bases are TGCAGCGTTGATGTGACTAGCGGGGGTAATGAGCAGTTCTTC. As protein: CSVDVTSGGNEQFF.

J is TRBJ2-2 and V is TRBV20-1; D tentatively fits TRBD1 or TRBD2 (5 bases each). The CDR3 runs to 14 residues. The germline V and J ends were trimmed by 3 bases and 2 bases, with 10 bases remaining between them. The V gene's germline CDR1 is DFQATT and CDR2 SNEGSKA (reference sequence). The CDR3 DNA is TGCAGTGCTAGTTGGGGGTCCAACACCGGGGAGCTGTTTTTT. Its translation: CSASWGSNTGELFF.

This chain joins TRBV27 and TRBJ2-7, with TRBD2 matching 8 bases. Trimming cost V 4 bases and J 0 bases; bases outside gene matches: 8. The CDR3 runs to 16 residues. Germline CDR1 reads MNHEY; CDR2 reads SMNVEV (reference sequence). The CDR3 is CASSSEGSGVSYEQYF. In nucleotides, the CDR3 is TGTGCCAGCAGTTCGGAGGGTAGCGGGGTCTCCTACGAGCAGTACTTC.

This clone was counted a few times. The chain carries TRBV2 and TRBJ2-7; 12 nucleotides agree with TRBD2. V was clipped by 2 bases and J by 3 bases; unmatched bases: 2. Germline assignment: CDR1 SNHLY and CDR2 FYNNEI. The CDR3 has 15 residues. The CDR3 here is CASSEPTSGSYEQYF. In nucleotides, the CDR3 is TGTGCCAGCAGTGAACCGACTAGCGGGAGCTACGAGCAGTACTTC.

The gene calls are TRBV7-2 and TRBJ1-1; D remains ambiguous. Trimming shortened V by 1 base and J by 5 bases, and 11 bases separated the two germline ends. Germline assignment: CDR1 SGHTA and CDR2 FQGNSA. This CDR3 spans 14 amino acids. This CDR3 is CASSLVVGLTEAFF. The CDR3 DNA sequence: TGTGCCAGCAGCTTAGTGGTGGGCTTGACTGAAGCTTTCTTT.

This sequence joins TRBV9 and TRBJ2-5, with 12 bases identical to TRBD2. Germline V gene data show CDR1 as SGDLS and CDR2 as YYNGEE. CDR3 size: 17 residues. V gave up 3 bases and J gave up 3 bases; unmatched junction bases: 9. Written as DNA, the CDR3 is TGTGCCAGCAGCGCACTAGCGGGGGGTTGGGAAGAAGAGACCCAGTACTTC. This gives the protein CASSALAGGWEEETQYF.

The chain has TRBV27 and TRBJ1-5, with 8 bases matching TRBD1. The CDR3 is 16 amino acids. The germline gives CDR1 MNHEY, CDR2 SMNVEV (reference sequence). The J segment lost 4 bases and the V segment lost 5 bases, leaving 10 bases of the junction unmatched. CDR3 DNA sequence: TGTGCCAGCAGTCCCTTATCGACAGGGGAGAATCAGCCCCAGCATTTT. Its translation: CASSPLSTGENQPQHF.

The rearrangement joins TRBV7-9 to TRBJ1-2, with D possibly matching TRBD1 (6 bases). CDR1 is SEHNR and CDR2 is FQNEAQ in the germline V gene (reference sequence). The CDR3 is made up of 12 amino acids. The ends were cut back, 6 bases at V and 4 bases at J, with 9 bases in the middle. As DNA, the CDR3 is TGTGCCAGCAGGAACAGGGTCTATGGCTACACCTTC. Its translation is CASRNRVYGYTF.

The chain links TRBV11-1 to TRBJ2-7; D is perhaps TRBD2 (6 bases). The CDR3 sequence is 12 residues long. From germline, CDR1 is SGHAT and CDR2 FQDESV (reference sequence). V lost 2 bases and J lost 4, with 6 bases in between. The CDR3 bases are TGTGCCAGCAGCTTACGGGGGTACGAGCAGTACTTC. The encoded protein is CASSLRGYEQYF.

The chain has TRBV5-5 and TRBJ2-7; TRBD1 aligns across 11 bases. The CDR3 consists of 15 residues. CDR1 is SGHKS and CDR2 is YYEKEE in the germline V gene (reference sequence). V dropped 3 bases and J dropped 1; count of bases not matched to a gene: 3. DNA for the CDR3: TGTGCCAGCAGCTGGACAGGGGGCAGTTCCTACGAGCAGTACTTC. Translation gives CASSWTGGSSYEQYF. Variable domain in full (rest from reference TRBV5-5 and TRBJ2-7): DAGVTQSPTHLIKTRGQQVTLRCSPISGHKSVSWYQQVLGQGPQFIFQYYEKEERGRGNFPDRFSARQFPNYSSELNVNALLLGDSALYLCASSWTGGSSYEQYFGPGTRLTVT.

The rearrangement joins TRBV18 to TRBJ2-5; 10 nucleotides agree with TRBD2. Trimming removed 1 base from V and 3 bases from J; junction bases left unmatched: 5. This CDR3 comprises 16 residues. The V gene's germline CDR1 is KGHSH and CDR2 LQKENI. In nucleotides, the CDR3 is TGTGCCAGCTCACCACTCCAAGCGGGGGGGAAAGAGACCCAGTACTTC. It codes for CASSPLQAGGKETQYF.

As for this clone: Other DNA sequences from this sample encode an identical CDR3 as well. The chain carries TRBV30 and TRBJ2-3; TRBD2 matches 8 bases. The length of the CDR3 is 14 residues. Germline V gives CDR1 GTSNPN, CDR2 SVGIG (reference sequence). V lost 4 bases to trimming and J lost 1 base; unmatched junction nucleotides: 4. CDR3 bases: TGTGCCTGGACTAGCGGGCTTGGCACAGATACGCAGTATTTT. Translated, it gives CAWTSGLGTDTQYF. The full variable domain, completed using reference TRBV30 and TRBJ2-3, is SQTIHQWPATLVQPVGSPLSLECTVEGTSNPNLYWYRQAAGRGLQLLFYSVGIGQISSEVPQNLSASRPQDRQFILSSKKLLLSDSGFYLCAWTSGLGTDTQYFGPGTRLTVL.

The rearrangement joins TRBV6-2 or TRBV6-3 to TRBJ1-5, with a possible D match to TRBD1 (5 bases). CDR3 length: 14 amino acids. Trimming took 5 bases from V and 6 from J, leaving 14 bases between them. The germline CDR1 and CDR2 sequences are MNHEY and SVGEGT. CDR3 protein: CASSTGWGTQPQHF. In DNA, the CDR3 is TGTGCCAGCAGTACGGGTTGGGGCACTCAGCCCCAGCATTTT.

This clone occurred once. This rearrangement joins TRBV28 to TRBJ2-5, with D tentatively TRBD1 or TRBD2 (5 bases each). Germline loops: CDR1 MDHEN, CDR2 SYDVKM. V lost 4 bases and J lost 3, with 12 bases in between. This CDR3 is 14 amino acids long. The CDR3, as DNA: TGTGCCAGCAGTTACGGGGCCCTTAAAGAGACCCAGTACTTC. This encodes CASSYGALKETQYF. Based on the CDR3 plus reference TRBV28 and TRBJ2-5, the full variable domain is DVKVTQSSRYLVKRTGEKVFLECVQDMDHENMFWYRQDPGLGLRLIYFSYDVKMKEKGDIPEGYSVSREKKERFSLILESASTNQTSMYLCASSYGALKETQYFGPGTRLLVL.

The CDR3 loop reads CASSSGLAENTGELFF. CDR3 in DNA: TGTGCCAGCAGCTCGGGACTAGCGGAGAACACCGGGGAGCTGTTTTTT. V gene TRBV7-9 combines with J gene TRBJ2-2; TRBD2 matches 11 bases. Trimming removed 4 bases from V and 1 base from J; junction bases left unmatched: 2. This CDR3 comprises 16 residues. In germline, CDR1 is SEHNR, CDR2 FQNEAQ (reference sequence).

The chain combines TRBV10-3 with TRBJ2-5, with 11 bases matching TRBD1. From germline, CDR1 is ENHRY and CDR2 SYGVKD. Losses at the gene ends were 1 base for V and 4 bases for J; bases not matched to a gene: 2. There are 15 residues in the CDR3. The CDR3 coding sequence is TGTGCCATCAGTGAGTGGACAGGGGGCCCAGAGACCCAGTACTTC. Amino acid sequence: CAISEWTGGPETQYF.

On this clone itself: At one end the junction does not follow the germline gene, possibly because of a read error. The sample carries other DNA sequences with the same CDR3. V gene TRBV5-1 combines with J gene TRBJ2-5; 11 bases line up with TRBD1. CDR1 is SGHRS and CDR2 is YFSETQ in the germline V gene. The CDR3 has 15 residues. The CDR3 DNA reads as TGCGCCAGCAGATTTAGGGGACAGGGGGTAGAGACTCAGTACTTC. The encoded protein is CASRFRGQGVETQYF.

The CDR3 loop is CASSTGRRGLYEQYF. The CDR3 DNA sequence: TGTGCCAGCAGTACGGGTCGAAGGGGATTGTATGAGCAGTACTTC. The chain uses TRBV27 and TRBJ2-7; tentative D call: TRBD1 (5 bases). Germline values: CDR1 MNHEY, CDR2 SMNVEV (reference sequence). There are 15 residues in the CDR3. V shed 5 bases and J shed 7 bases, with 21 bases lying between them.

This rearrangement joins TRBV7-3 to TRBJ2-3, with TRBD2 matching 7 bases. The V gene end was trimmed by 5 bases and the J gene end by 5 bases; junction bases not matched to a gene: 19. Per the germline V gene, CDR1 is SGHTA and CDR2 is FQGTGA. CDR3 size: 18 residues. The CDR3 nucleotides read TGTGCCAGCAGCCCCGCGCTTTCGAGCGGGAAGGGTGAAGATACGCAGTATTTT. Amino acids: CASSPALSSGKGEDTQYF.